These 20 T cell receptor beta chains were all obtained from the same sample, sequenced in a study of CD8 T cells in ankylosing spondylitis. One entry per CDR3 protein, called by TCRdb with MiXCR from the 5' RACE reads. The sample holds approximately 140,000 distinct CDR3 sequences, roughly 8.8% seen once. The source material was synovial fluid, either unsorted or a sorted T cell fraction (not recorded which). These receptors all come from a male donor with ankylosing spondylitis.

This chain connects TRBV4-1 to TRBJ2-1, with D perhaps TRBD2 (5 bases). The germline V gene has CDR1 MGHRA and CDR2 YSYEKL. Trimming took 4 bases from V and 5 from J, leaving 15 bases between them. The CDR3 is made up of 15 amino acids. The CDR3 DNA is TGCGCCAGCAGCCGGGAGCTCCTCGGAGACAATGAGCAGTTCTTC. Residues: CASSRELLGDNEQFF.

This clonotype was counted at least ten times. The V call is TRBV2, the J call TRBJ2-5; 8 positions match TRBD2. The CDR3 contains 15 residues. Germline-derived CDR1 and CDR2 are SNHLY and FYNNEI. V shed 7 bases and J 0 bases; nucleotides not matched to a gene: 7. CDR3: CASTFGGEYQETQYF. The CDR3 nucleotides are TGTGCCAGCACCTTCGGGGGGGAGTACCAAGAGACCCAGTACTTC. Full variable domain (rest looked up from reference TRBV2 and TRBJ2-5): EPEVTQTPSHQVTQMGQEVILRCVPISNHLYFYWYRQILGQKVEFLVSFYNNEISEKSEIFDDQFSVERPDGSNFTLKIRSTKLEDSAMYFCASTFGGEYQETQYFGPGTRLLVL.

This clonotype was seen at least ten times. This sequence joins TRBV19 and TRBJ2-7; tentatively, D is TRBD2 (5 bases). V was clipped by 5 bases and J by 5 bases, with 13 bases between them. From germline, CDR1 is LNHDA and CDR2 SQIVND (reference sequence). CDR3 size: 13 residues. CDR3 region: CASSPDLLDEQYF. CDR3 bases: TGTGCCAGTAGTCCGGACTTGCTAGACGAGCAGTACTTC.

Ten or more counts support this clonotype. The chain joins TRBV18 to TRBJ1-2, with 9 bases that match TRBD1. The germline gives CDR1 KGHSH, CDR2 LQKENI. Trimming took 0 bases from V and 1 from J; bases not matched to a gene: 3. The CDR3 extends over 16 amino acids. The CDR3 spells CASSPPGQGNNYGYTF. Written as DNA, the CDR3 is TGTGCCAGCTCACCACCGGGACAGGGCAATAACTATGGCTACACCTTC.

This clonotype was recorded at least ten times. The chain recombines TRBV3-1 with TRBJ1-2; D remains unclear. V was cut by 0 bases and J by 6 bases, with 8 bases left in between. Germline V gene sequence: CDR1 LGHDT, CDR2 YNNKEL (reference sequence). The CDR3 is 13 amino acids. CDR3 amino acids: CASSQEGRHGYTF. CDR3 DNA: TGTGCCAGCAGCCAAGAAGGGCGTCATGGCTACACCTTC.

The V call is TRBV3-1, the J call TRBJ1-1, with a possible D match to TRBD1 (6 bases). Germline V gene data show CDR1 as LGHDT and CDR2 as YNNKEL (reference sequence). The CDR3 has 15 amino acids. Trimming cost V 3 bases and J 4 bases, with 15 bases left between them. CDR3 sequence reads: CASSQAPGHTTEAFF. The DNA for the CDR3 is TGTGCCAGCAGCCAGGCCCCGGGACACACCACTGAAGCTTTCTTT.

This rearrangement joins TRBV7-9 to TRBJ1-2; 8 bases fit TRBD1. V lost 5 bases and J lost 7; bases outside the gene matches: 6. Per the germline V gene, CDR1 is SEHNR and CDR2 is FQNEAQ (reference sequence). The CDR3 consists of 13 residues. The CDR3 DNA sequence: TGTGCCAGCAGCCCGGGACAGGCTTTTGGCTACACCTTC. Residues: CASSPGQAFGYTF.

The sample holds a few counts of this clonotype. V gene TRBV5-1 combines with J gene TRBJ1-3; D ambiguous. V was shortened by 4 bases and J by 0 bases, with 14 bases between the two germline ends. The CDR3 spans 16 residues. Germline V gene data show CDR1 as SGHRS and CDR2 as YFSETQ. The CDR3 DNA follows: TGCGCCAGCAGCCTTCGGCCCCCGAGCTCTGGAAACACCATATATTTT. Amino acid sequence: CASSLRPPSSGNTIYF. The whole variable domain, filled in from reference TRBV5-1 and TRBJ1-3, reads KAGVTQTPRYLIKTRGQQVTLSCSPISGHRSVSWYQQTPGQGLQFLFEYFSETQRNKGNFPGRFSGRQFSNSRSEMNVSTLELGDSALYLCASSLRPPSSGNTIYFGEGSWLTVV.

This clonotype was picked up many times. This chain links TRBV6-1 with TRBJ1-1; 9 bases line up with TRBD1. The J segment lost 6 bases and the V segment lost 7 bases, leaving 9 bases of the junction unmatched. Germline CDR1 reads MNHNS; CDR2 reads SASEGT. This CDR3 is 14 amino acids long. The CDR3 DNA sequence: TGTGCCAGCAATACAGGGGGCGCGGACCCTGAAGCTTTCTTT. Its protein product is CASNTGGADPEAFF.

The rearrangement uses TRBV20-1 and TRBJ2-3; TRBD1 aligns across 8 bases. Germline CDR1 reads DFQATT; CDR2 reads SNEGSKA (reference sequence). Trimming at V came to 1 base and at J to 0 bases, leaving 9 bases not matched to a gene. The CDR3 runs to 17 residues. The CDR3 DNA is TGCAGTGCTAGAGTTCTTGCGCGACAGGGGAGCACAGATACGCAGTATTTT. It specifies CSARVLARQGSTDTQYF.

This clonotype came up a few times. The V call is TRBV7-8, the J call TRBJ1-1, with a possible D match to TRBD1 (6 bases). The CDR3 loop spans 15 amino acids. Germline V gene sequence: CDR1 SGHVS, CDR2 FQNEAQ. The ends were cut back, 4 bases at V and 1 base at J, with 13 bases in the middle. CDR3 loop: CASSWGARANTEAFF. In DNA form, the CDR3 reads TGTGCCAGCAGCTGGGGGGCCAGGGCGAACACTGAAGCTTTCTTT.

There are many counts of this clonotype. V is TRBV25-1 and J is TRBJ2-5; D remains ambiguous. This CDR3 comprises 13 residues. V shed 0 bases and J shed 4 bases, with 6 bases lying between them. CDR1 and CDR2 from the germline V gene are MGHDK and SYGVNS. For the CDR3, the DNA is TGTGCCAGCAGTGAATATTGGAGAGAGACCCAGTACTTC. The encoded protein is CASSEYWRETQYF.

This clonotype was observed many times. The gene calls are TRBV7-8 and TRBJ2-5; TRBD2 might be the D (6 bases). This CDR3 contains 16 residues. The germline V gene encodes CDR1 SGHVS and CDR2 FQNEAQ. Deletions cut 5 bases from V and 5 bases from J, with 21 bases between. The CDR3 coding sequence is TGTGCCAGCAGCCCCACCCCGGGAGCGTTGGGGGAGACCCAGTACTTC. Translated: CASSPTPGALGETQYF. The full variable domain, completed using reference TRBV7-8 and TRBJ2-5, is GAGVSQSPRYKVAKRGQDVALRCDPISGHVSLFWYQQALGQGPEFLTYFQNEAQLDKSGLPSDRFFAERPEGSVSTLKIQRTQQEDSAVYLCASSPTPGALGETQYFGPGTRLLVL.

The rearrangement joins TRBV15 to TRBJ1-1, with D tentatively TRBD1 (6 bases). The CDR3 consists of 14 residues. V was clipped by 4 bases and J by 1 base, with 10 bases between them. Germline values: CDR1 LNHNV, CDR2 YYDKDF (reference sequence). CDR3 sequence reads: CATSTGQKNTEAFF. Written as DNA, the CDR3 is TGTGCCACCAGCACGGGACAAAAGAACACTGAAGCTTTCTTT.

The table lists this clonotype with a few counts. V gene TRBV6-1 combines with J gene TRBJ2-1; D not resolved. V was shortened by 4 bases and J by 0 bases, with 10 bases between the two germline ends. Germline CDR1 is MNHNS and CDR2 is SASEGT. CDR3 length equals 15 residues. CDR3 DNA sequence: TGTGCCAGCAGTGCCGACAAGACCTCCTACAATGAGCAGTTCTTC. It codes for CASSADKTSYNEQFF.

This chain uses TRBV7-3 with TRBJ2-1, with 8 bases aligning to TRBD2. Germline assignment: CDR1 SGHTA and CDR2 FQGTGA. The CDR3 sequence is 17 residues long. Trimming took 3 bases from V and 0 from J; bases not matched to a gene: 7. The CDR3 nucleotides read TGTGCCAGCAGCTTGGGCCGCGGGGGGAGCTCCTACAATGAGCAGTTCTTC. Its protein is CASSLGRGGSSYNEQFF.

This clonotype was picked up a small number of times. The chain is built from TRBV24-1 and TRBJ2-7; 9 bases match TRBD1. V was clipped by 6 bases and J by 5 bases; unmatched bases: 13. Germline loops: CDR1 KGHDR, CDR2 SFDVKD. This CDR3 region has 16 residues. The CDR3 coding sequence is TGTGCCACCAGTAAACTCCCCGGGACAGGGTCTCACGAGCAGTACTTC. Its translation is CATSKLPGTGSHEQYF.

This chain uses TRBV10-3 with TRBJ1-1; 9 bases align to TRBD1. The ends lost 6 bases at V and 4 bases at J; junction bases unmatched: 6. Germline assignment: CDR1 ENHRY and CDR2 SYGVKD. The CDR3 is 14 residues long. CDR3 region: CAIRATGGSTEAFF. The CDR3 DNA reads TGTGCCATCAGAGCGACAGGGGGGAGCACTGAAGCTTTCTTT.

This clonotype was seen ten or more times. The rearrangement links TRBV10-2 to TRBJ2-7; D possibly matches TRBD1 or TRBD2 (5 bases each). There are 15 residues in the CDR3. Germline CDR1 WSHSY, CDR2 SAAADI. V was trimmed by 6 bases and J by 0 bases, leaving 15 bases between them. The CDR3 spells CASSEGTDSSYEQYF. In DNA, the CDR3 is TGCGCCAGCAGCGAAGGGACCGATAGCTCCTACGAGCAGTACTTC.

In its sample, this clonotype was seen many times. The chain is built from TRBV10-2 and TRBJ1-2, with 8 bases identical to TRBD1. In germline, CDR1 is WSHSY, CDR2 SAAADI. The CDR3 is made up of 13 amino acids. V trimming: 6 bases; J trimming: 5 bases; junction bases outside the gene matches: 5. CDR3 sequence reads: CASRQGTGYGYTF. The CDR3 DNA is TGCGCCAGCAGGCAGGGGACAGGATATGGCTACACCTTC.